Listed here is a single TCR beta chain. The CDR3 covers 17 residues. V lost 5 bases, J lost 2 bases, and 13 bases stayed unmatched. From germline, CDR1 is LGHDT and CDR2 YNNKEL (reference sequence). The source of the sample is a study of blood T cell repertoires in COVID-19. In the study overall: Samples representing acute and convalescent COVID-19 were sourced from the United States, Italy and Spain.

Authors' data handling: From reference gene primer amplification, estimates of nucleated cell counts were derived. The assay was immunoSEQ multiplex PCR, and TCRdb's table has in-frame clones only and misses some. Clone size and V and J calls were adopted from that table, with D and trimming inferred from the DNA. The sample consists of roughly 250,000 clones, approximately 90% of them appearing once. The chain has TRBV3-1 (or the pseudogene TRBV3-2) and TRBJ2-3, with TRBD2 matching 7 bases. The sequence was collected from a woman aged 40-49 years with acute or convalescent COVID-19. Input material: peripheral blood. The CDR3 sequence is CASSDHSPAGVTDTQYF. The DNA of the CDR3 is TGTGCCAGCAGCGATCATAGCCCGGCGGGGGTCACAGATACGCAGTATTTT.